Below are 21 T cell receptor beta chains sequenced from a single sample in a study of beta chain features in type 1 diabetes. The entirety of the isolated RNA underwent reverse transcription, so expressed TCRB transcripts were sequenced. Sequenced by immunoSEQ multiplex PCR; TCRdb stores in-frame clones only, minus some. This sample has under 400,000 clones; 13% to 15% occur once, and the top ten carry around 7%. The specimen was central memory CD4+ T cells from blood. Source of these receptors: a man younger than 45 in good health.

With respect to this clone: A much larger clone differs from this one at a single base, so this may be a read error. The CDR3 sequence: CASSPNPATNEKLFF. The CDR3 DNA follows: TGCGCCAGCAGCCCCAACCCCGCGACTAATGAAAAACTGTTTTTT. V gene TRBV4-1 combines with J gene TRBJ1-4, with unresolved D. The CDR3 length is 15 residues. Germline-derived CDR1 and CDR2 are MGHRA and YSYEKL. Deletions cut 4 bases from V and 2 bases from J, with 11 bases between.

The chain carries TRBV7-2 and TRBJ2-5; 8 bases line up with TRBD2. The trim removed 3 bases at V and 5 bases at J, leaving 2 bases unmatched. The CDR3 extends over 13 amino acids. From germline, CDR1 is SGHTA and CDR2 FQGNSA. The CDR3 loop is CASSFRGGETQYF. In DNA form, the CDR3 reads TGTGCCAGCAGCTTCCGCGGGGGGGAGACCCAGTACTTC.

This clone has at least ten counts. V gene TRBV7-2 combines with J gene TRBJ2-1; D is uncertain. This CDR3 region has 13 residues. Per germline, CDR1 SGHTA and CDR2 FQGNSA. The V end was cut by 5 bases, the J end by 9 bases, with 14 bases between. CDR3 in amino acids: CASSPSRAGEQFF. The CDR3 DNA reads as TGTGCCAGCAGCCCGTCACGGGCTGGTGAGCAGTTCTTC. Complete variable domain (other parts from reference TRBV7-2 and TRBJ2-1): GAGVSQSPSNKVTEKGKDVELRCDPISGHTALYWYRQSLGQGLEFLIYFQGNSAPDKSGLPSDRFSAERTGGSVSTLTIQRTQQEDSAVYLCASSPSRAGEQFFGPGTRLTVL.

This clone has only a few counts. This chain links TRBV7-2 with TRBJ2-1; D is ambiguous. The germline gives CDR1 SGHTA, CDR2 FQGNSA. This CDR3 comprises 13 residues. Deletions cut 4 bases from V and 4 bases from J, with 8 bases between. CDR3 bases: TGTGCCAGCAGCTCCCTAACTTACAATGAGCAGTTCTTC. Translated: CASSSLTYNEQFF.

This clone has more than one count but fewer than ten. The J gene is TRBJ1-6, the V gene TRBV5-1; TRBD1 matches 10 bases. Germline assignment: CDR1 SGHRS and CDR2 YFSETQ. Trimming at V came to 3 bases and at J to 7 bases, leaving 4 bases not matched to a gene. The CDR3 has 15 residues. CDR3 loop: CASSSRQGANSPLHF. CDR3 coding DNA: TGCGCCAGCAGCTCCCGACAGGGGGCCAATTCACCCCTCCACTTT. Full variable domain (missing parts from reference TRBV5-1 and TRBJ1-6): KAGVTQTPRYLIKTRGQQVTLSCSPISGHRSVSWYQQTPGQGLQFLFEYFSETQRNKGNFPGRFSGRQFSNSRSEMNVSTLELGDSALYLCASSSRQGANSPLHFGNGTRLTVT.

This clone showed up just a few times. V is TRBV21-1 and J is TRBJ1-2. TRBV21-1 corresponds to a pseudogene. This CDR3 has 12 residues. The CDR3 DNA reads as TGTGCCAGCATGCCCGGGATTAATGGCTACACCTTC. The encoded protein is CASMPGINGYTF.

The chain recombines TRBV10-2 with TRBJ2-2, with a tentative D call TRBD2 (5 bases). The germline CDR1 and CDR2 sequences are WSHSY and SAAADI. CDR3 length: 16 amino acids. V was trimmed by 2 bases and J by 5 bases, leaving 15 bases between them. The CDR3 protein is CASSERLDSWTGELFF. The CDR3 DNA sequence: TGCGCCAGCAGTGAGAGGTTGGACTCTTGGACCGGGGAGCTGTTTTTT.

The V and J genes are TRBV18 and TRBJ1-1; 7 nucleotides agree with TRBD1. V dropped 3 bases and J dropped 6; count of bases not matched to a gene: 10. The length of the CDR3 is 15 residues. The germline gives CDR1 KGHSH, CDR2 LQKENI. The CDR3 nucleotides read TGTGCCAGCTCACCGATGGGACAGCGTAAGGCTGAAGCTTTCTTT. This codes for CASSPMGQRKAEAFF.

Worth noting for this clone: The same CDR3 is also encoded by other DNA sequences in this sample. The V gene is TRBV25-1, the J gene TRBJ1-2; 7 bases line up with TRBD1. Germline lookup yields CDR1 MGHDK and CDR2 SYGVNS. The CDR3 runs to 12 residues. V trimming: 6 bases; J trimming: 2 bases; junction bases outside the gene matches: 0. For the CDR3, the DNA is TGTGCCAGCAGACAGGGGAACTATGGCTACACCTTC. Protein: CASRQGNYGYTF.

In this sample, this clone turned up a few times. The rearrangement joins TRBV7-8 to TRBJ2-3; D tentatively fits TRBD1 or TRBD2 (5 bases each). The CDR3 loop spans 15 amino acids. Trimming removed 3 bases at V and 1 base at J, with 11 bases between. Per the germline V gene, CDR1 is SGHVS and CDR2 is FQNEAQ. For the CDR3, the DNA is TGTGCCAGCAGCTTTGAGGGACCCCGCACAGATACGCAGTATTTT. Its translation is CASSFEGPRTDTQYF.

The genes are TRBV6-6 and TRBJ2-7; 10 bases agree with TRBD2. The trim removed 2 bases at V and 6 bases at J, leaving 7 bases unmatched. Germline CDR1 reads MNHNY; CDR2 reads SVGAGI (reference sequence). The CDR3 covers 15 residues. This CDR3 reads CASSYLSGGPAEQYF. CDR3 in DNA: TGTGCCAGCAGTTACCTTAGCGGGGGGCCGGCCGAGCAGTACTTC.

This clone was seen many times. The V gene is TRBV5-8, the J gene TRBJ2-2, with D hard to call. Germline assignment: CDR1 SGHTS and CDR2 YDEGEE. The germline V and J ends were trimmed by 0 bases and 0 bases, with 12 bases remaining between them. The CDR3 consists of 17 residues. CDR3: CASSLDPARPNTGELFF. The CDR3 DNA sequence: TGTGCCAGCAGCTTGGATCCAGCGAGGCCGAACACCGGGGAGCTGTTTTTT.

This clone appeared a few times. Written as DNA, the CDR3 is TGTGCCAGCAGCTTATTGGTTATGGCTGAAGCTTTCTTT. Amino acids: CASSLLVMAEAFF. This chain connects TRBV5-5 to TRBJ1-1; no reliable D call. CDR3 length: 13 amino acids. Germline loops: CDR1 SGHKS, CDR2 YYEKEE (reference sequence). V was trimmed by 2 bases and J by 6 bases, leaving 11 bases between them.

This chain connects TRBV7-2 to TRBJ2-7; 11 nucleotides match TRBD2. Trimming took 4 bases from V and 7 from J; bases not matched to a gene: 9. The CDR3 contains 15 residues. CDR1 is SGHTA, CDR2 FQGNSA, per germline. CDR3 amino acids: CASSSNSGGAREQYF. The DNA for the CDR3 is TGTGCCAGCAGCTCGAATAGCGGGGGGGCTAGGGAGCAGTACTTC.

This clone was seen more than once but under ten times. The V and J genes are TRBV11-2 and TRBJ2-1; maybe TRBD2 (5 bases). Per the germline V gene, CDR1 is SGHAT and CDR2 is FQNNGV. The CDR3 is 13 residues long. Trimming left V 0 bases short and J 7 bases short, with 7 bases between. The CDR3 nucleotides are TGTGCCAGCAGCTTAGATCGCGGGAATGAGCAGTTCTTC. It specifies CASSLDRGNEQFF.

CDR3 residues: CASSFYGEHGYGYTF. The CDR3 DNA reads TGTGCCAGCAGCTTTTACGGCGAACACGGCTATGGCTACACCTTC. The chain couples TRBV5-6 to TRBJ1-2; D call uncertain. The V end lost 2 bases, the J end lost 4 bases, and 15 bases lay between the germline ends. The CDR3 is made up of 15 amino acids. From germline, CDR1 is SGHDT and CDR2 YYEEEE.

The CDR3 spells CASSQSGSSKTQYF. The DNA for the CDR3 is TGTGCCAGCAGCCAGAGCGGGAGTAGTAAGACCCAGTACTTC. This chain links TRBV7-6 with TRBJ2-5, with 8 bases aligning to TRBD2. CDR1 is SGHVS and CDR2 is FNYEAQ in the germline V gene. V shed 5 bases and J 6 bases; nucleotides not matched to a gene: 8. The CDR3 contains 14 residues.

The CDR3 nucleotides are TGTGCCAGCAGTTACGACCGACGAATCCAAGAGACCCAGTACTTC. This sequence encodes CASSYDRRIQETQYF. This chain links TRBV6-5 with TRBJ2-5; the D is unclear. Germline V gene lookup returns CDR1 MNHEY and CDR2 SVGAGI. The CDR3 has 15 residues. Trimming took 2 bases from V and 1 from J, leaving 11 bases between them.

This clone was detected a few times. The chain carries TRBV11-3 and TRBJ2-7, with 10 bases lining up with TRBD1. After removal of 7 bases from V and 5 bases from J, the junction contained 8 bases not matched to a gene. CDR1 SGHNT and CDR2 YENEEA come from the germline V gene. This CDR3 contains 14 residues. The CDR3 coding sequence is TGTGCCAGCAACCGAAGACAGGGGGCCCACGAGCAGTACTTC. Amino acid sequence: CASNRRQGAHEQYF.

The chain joins TRBV18 to TRBJ2-7; D ambiguous. CDR1 is KGHSH, CDR2 LQKENI, per germline. V was pared by 2 bases and J by 2 bases, with 10 bases between. The length of the CDR3 is 14 residues. CDR3 nucleotides: TGTGCCAGCTCACCAAATTCGGGCCCCTACGAGCAGTACGTC. Residues: CASSPNSGPYEQYV.

This clone was counted only a few times. The genes are TRBV11-2 and TRBJ1-6, with 8 bases aligning to TRBD1. The germline gives CDR1 SGHAT, CDR2 FQNNGV. The CDR3 length is 12 residues. Trimming at V came to 9 bases and at J to 10 bases, leaving 5 bases not matched to a gene. CDR3 DNA: TGTGCCAGTCAGGGGGCTGGGTCACCCCTCCACTTT. Its protein product is CASQGAGSPLHF.